This T cell receptor (beta chain) was sequenced during a study of T cell clonotyping in hematopoietic cell transplantation. This clone was recorded a few times. Profiling relied on immunoSEQ multiplex PCR, and the TCRdb table lists in-frame clones only, not all of them. Altogether about 10,000 clones are present, approximately 55% being singletons, with the ten largest covering 10% to 15%. CDR3 length equals 15 residues. Germline CDR1 is SGDLS and CDR2 is YYNGEE. Germline trimming cut 0 bases from V and 4 bases from J; bases unmatched to any gene: 2. The TCR sequence derives from a female patient aged 45 to 65 who had an allogeneic stem cell transplant from an unrelated donor, so the T cells may come from the graft donor. Some clones in this sample may be carry-over from other donors' samples. Material: peripheral blood mononuclear cells, obtained 100 days after allogeneic stem cell transplant. The rearrangement links TRBV9 to TRBJ1-5; 9 nucleotides align to TRBD1. CDR3 region: CASSVEGQGNQPQHF. CDR3 nucleotides: TGTGCCAGCAGCGTAGAAGGACAGGGGAATCAGCCCCAGCATTTT.